Presented here are 8 T cell receptor beta chains from one specimen sequenced in a study of early T cells in non-severe SARS-CoV-2 infection. TCRdb reanalysed the 5' RACE reads using MiXCR and keeps one entry per CDR3 protein. This repertoire shows approximately 88,000 distinct CDR3 sequences, roughly 13% found once; its top ten account for approximately 1.3%. Sequenced: whole blood. These receptors were taken from an adult who was a healthcare worker with PCR-confirmed SARS-CoV-2 infection or an uninfected control (not recorded which).

This rearrangement joins TRBV12-3 or TRBV12-4 to TRBJ2-7; 10 bases fit TRBD1. This CDR3 is 14 amino acids long. The J segment lost 3 bases and the V segment lost 7 bases, leaving 6 bases of the junction unmatched. CDR3 sequence (DNA): TGTGCCAGCAACCGGGACAGGGGCCTCTACGAGCAGTACTTC. Protein: CASNRDRGLYEQYF.

This clonotype was found many times. The CDR3 loop is CASSLVYQYEQYF. Here the CDR3 DNA reads TGTGCCAGCAGCTTAGTATACCAGTACGAGCAGTACTTC. The chain is built from TRBV7-2 and TRBJ2-7; no reliable D call. CDR3 length: 13 residues. The V gene lost 1 base and the J gene lost 4 bases, with 8 bases spanning the gap. CDR1 and CDR2 (germline): SGHTA, FQGNSA.

The J gene is TRBJ2-7, the V gene TRBV6-1, with 10 bases lining up with TRBD2. The germline CDR1 and CDR2 sequences are MNHNS and SASEGT. After removal of 1 base from V and 2 bases from J, the junction contained 2 bases not matched to a gene. CDR3 length: 15 residues. This CDR3 reads CASSEGLAGAYEQYF. The CDR3 DNA reads as TGTGCCAGCAGTGAAGGGCTAGCGGGGGCCTACGAGCAGTACTTC.

This chain joins TRBV20-1 and TRBJ1-1, with TRBD1 matching 7 bases. V shed 5 bases, J shed 6 bases, and the junction held 12 bases outside the gene matches. This CDR3 spans 14 amino acids. Germline assignment: CDR1 DFQATT and CDR2 SNEGSKA (reference sequence). DNA of the CDR3: TGCAGTGCTGAGCCAACACAGGGGTATTCTGAAGCTTTCTTT. Translation gives CSAEPTQGYSEAFF.

This clonotype was recorded at least ten times. The chain employs TRBV27 and TRBJ2-2; a weak D match, TRBD1 (6 bases). V was pared by 7 bases and J by 4 bases, with 19 bases between. From germline, CDR1 is MNHEY and CDR2 SMNVEV (reference sequence). CDR3 length: 16 amino acids. CDR3 DNA sequence: TGTGCCAGCAACGAACATCCGGGGACACTCACCGGGGAGCTGTTTTTT. It encodes CASNEHPGTLTGELFF.

This chain uses TRBV29-1 with TRBJ1-2; TRBD1 is a possible D gene (6 bases). The CDR3 has 12 residues. Germline CDR1 is SQVTM and CDR2 is ANQGSEA. V gave up 4 bases and J gave up 6 bases, with 12 bases separating them. CDR3 bases: TGCAGCGTTGCGAGACAGGCTGATGGCTACACCTTC. Amino acid sequence: CSVARQADGYTF.

The rearrangement joins TRBV19 to TRBJ2-2; TRBD1 aligns across 9 bases. Per the germline V gene, CDR1 is LNHDA and CDR2 is SQIVND (reference sequence). The junction had 10 bases not matched to a gene; V was cut back by 8 bases and J by 6 bases. This CDR3 region has 15 residues. Here the CDR3 reads CASQGQGTVPGELFF. In nucleotides, the CDR3 is TGTGCCAGTCAGGGACAGGGTACGGTTCCCGGGGAGCTGTTTTTT.

There are many counts of this clonotype. This sequence joins TRBV25-1 and TRBJ2-5; D gene unclear. Germline CDR1 reads MGHDK; CDR2 reads SYGVNS. V shed 4 bases and J shed 3 bases, with 3 bases lying between them. The CDR3 extends over 11 amino acids. The CDR3 spells CASSVEETQYF. Written as DNA, the CDR3 is TGTGCCAGCAGTGTCGAAGAGACCCAGTACTTC.